The clone carrying this T cell receptor (beta chain) came up many times. From germline, CDR1 is MNHEY and CDR2 SVGEGT. This CDR3 contains 15 residues. V was cut by 2 bases and J by 3 bases, with 13 bases left in between. Time point noted: blood at routine non-recurrence follow-up after resection. Via MiXCR, TCRdb re-called the 5' RACE reads, giving one row per CDR3 protein. This sample has about 32,000 distinct CDR3 sequences, with 10% found just once. The data stem from a study of spatial heterogeneity in lung cancer. V and J are TRBV6-2 or TRBV6-3 and TRBJ1-1; D is ambiguous. The TCR was taken from a female donor with early-stage non-small cell lung cancer. This specimen was PBMCs, taken at follow-up. The CDR3 protein is CASSYLGPLDTEAFF. CDR3 DNA sequence: TGTGCCAGCAGTTACCTCGGCCCCCTCGACACTGAAGCTTTCTTT.